This TCR beta chain emerged from a study of shared clonotypes between healthy human individuals (TCRdb year 2020). As for the study more broadly: A couple of women and a few men aged 18 to 49 years were included in the cohort. For each donor, CD4 naive and CD4 memory were each run on three plates, CD8 naive on two plates, and CD8 memory on one plate. The study deeply sequenced blood TCR repertoires of about five healthy adults to estimate repertoire size and the extent of clonotype sharing between individuals. To increase sequencing depth and limit assay-specific biases, TCR repertoire library preparation and sequencing were carried out by different laboratories using diverse techniques. Per donor, leukapheresis produced somewhere between about 0.94 and 9.5 billion PBMCs. Here is what the overall study found, with its caveats: Compared with non-shared clonotypes, clonotypes shared by all four sorted-subset donors had higher generation probabilities. Pairwise subsampling indicated that sequencing depth was expected to affect the degree of clonotype sharing among donors. Because the study included a small number of donors, the genetic and exposure-history diversity represented was limited. Approximately 5% of naive CD4, 3.5% of naive CD8, 2.3% of memory CD4, and around 0.4% of memory CD8 clonotypes were shared across a handful of donors. Naive subsets generally had larger estimated clonotype richness than memory subsets did. Incomplete sequencing was indicated by rarefaction of sorted-subset datasets, despite the large sequencing depth. Only blood was sampled, and tissue TCR repertoires likely differ from those in blood.

As concerns this clone: The specificity of this receptor is unknown. The record has no base qualities; no much larger clone is one base away.

TCR CDR3 regions were amplified from genomic DNA by multiplex PCR using the deep immunoSEQ assay. Genomic DNA extracted from each cell subset was distributed evenly over all wells of several immunoSEQ 96-well plates, and each plate served as one replicate. For sorted subsets, about 0.2 ug genomic DNA, equal to some 30,000 T cell genomes, was loaded into each replicate PCR. The purified libraries were quantified using a Qubit 3.0 fluorometer, sized with a Bioanalyzer 2100, and then quantified again using the KAPA Library Quantification kit. Every immunoSEQ 96-well plate was sequenced on a dedicated single-read 150-cycle Illumina NextSeq 550 flow cell. The authors' pipeline ran thus. Because the immunoSEQ output included only junctional sequences and no quality scores, the filtering could not be the same as the filtering used for full-length reads. To assign V/J genes and CDR3, sequences were annotated using PyIR, a Python wrapper for IgBLAST v1.9, with IMGT germline references. Reads with weak V/J assignments (E-value above 1e-6), missing CDR3, stop codons, out-of-frame junctions, or ambiguous translated residues were removed. V3J clonotypes were defined as sequences sharing an identical inferred V gene, J gene, and CDR3 amino acid sequence. The percentage overlap between two repertoires was calculated by dividing the number of shared unique clonotypes by the size of the smaller repertoire. Richness of each repertoire was evaluated using RTK rarefaction, the Chao1 estimator, and Recon v2.1 estimates of unobserved clonotypes. For all TCRbeta clonotypes obtained by the gDNA method from a handful of donors, generation probabilities were computed with OLGA. In its TCRdb copy, this immuneACCESS table keeps in-frame sequences only and misses some clones. Where compared with another copy, unresolved V genes explain less than half of these, and the others have no known cause. That table supplies the V and J calls and clone size; D and trimming were determined from the DNA. This sample lists about 2.3 million clones; 85% to 95% were detected once. Under 0.45% of the sample is in the top ten clones.

The CDR3 runs 13 amino acids, cysteine and phenylalanine included. Only the CDR3 portion is preserved as DNA: 39 bases, with reading frame beginning at the first base. Sequences SGHRS (CDR1) and YFSETQ (CDR2) are obtained from the germline V gene. A distance of 12 bases separates the germline ends of V and J, which lose 5 bases and 6 bases respectively. The donors were healthy, HIV-negative adults who had no recently reported acute infections or vaccinations. Every donor was a Caucasian adult residing in Nashville, Tennessee, USA. Magnetic negative selection was used to enrich CD4+ T cells, after which naive cells were positively selected on CD45RA and the negative fraction became the memory subset. Blood was obtained by leukapheresis, after which PBMCs were separated by Ficoll-Histopaque density gradient centrifugation and cryopreserved in liquid nitrogen vapor phase. Analytical flow cytometry was used to check the purity and quantity of each magnetically sorted T cell population. Each sorted fraction had its genomic DNA isolated and then quantified by UV absorbance on a Nanodrop 2000c.

The receptor chain draws on TRBV5-1 and TRBJ2-1; the D match is possibly TRBD1 or TRBD2, with 5 bases aligned in each. The sequence derives from a man younger than 35 in good health. Some clones in this sample may be carry-over from other donors' samples. Input material: naive CD4+ T cells from PBMCs. The sample's cell subset or site label, decoded: CD45RA+ positively selected. The CDR3 has the sequence CASRRGEGNEQFF. The bases read TGCGCCAGCAGGAGGGGAGAGGGCAATGAGCAGTTCTTC.